What follows are 9 T cell receptor beta chains derived from one specimen sequenced in a study of blood T cell dynamics during melanoma immunotherapy. Indicated time point: pre-treatment baseline. Using immunoSEQ multiplex PCR, the repertoire was profiled, and TCRdb retains in-frame clones only, with some absent. The table has approximately 13,000 clones, 70% to 90% seen once. The input for sequencing was blood, taken from a patient treated with checkpoint blockade. The receptors were sampled from a human donor with melanoma.

This sequence joins TRBV10-3 and TRBJ1-2; 10 bases align to TRBD1. CDR3 length: 13 amino acids. V trimming: 2 bases; J trimming: 8 bases; junction bases outside the gene matches: 2. Looked up from germline, CDR1 is ENHRY and CDR2 is SYGVKD. The CDR3 protein is CAISEDRGRGYTF. The CDR3 DNA reads TGTGCCATCAGTGAGGACAGGGGGCGCGGCTACACCTTC.

V and J are TRBV4-1 and TRBJ2-6; D is possibly TRBD1 (6 bases). Trimming took off 4 bases at V and 3 bases at J, with 13 bases between the two ends. The V gene's germline CDR1 is MGHRA and CDR2 YSYEKL. This CDR3 comprises 16 residues. In nucleotides, the CDR3 is TGCGCCAGCAGCCGGGACCTGACAGGTGGGGCCAACGTCCTGACTTTC. Translating it yields CASSRDLTGGANVLTF.

The CDR3 bases are TGTGCCATCGCTGACAGCTACGAGCAGTACTTC. It translates to CAIADSYEQYF. The chain recombines TRBV10-3 with TRBJ2-7, with D possibly being TRBD1 (5 bases). CDR1 ENHRY and CDR2 SYGVKD come from the germline V gene. This CDR3 contains 11 residues. Trimming removed 8 bases from V and 3 bases from J, with 8 bases in between.

The gene calls are TRBV7-7 and TRBJ2-1, with 7 positions matching TRBD1. Germline CDR1 is SSHAT and CDR2 is FNYEAQ (reference sequence). The CDR3 length is 18 residues. V dropped 1 base and J dropped 1; count of bases not matched to a gene: 10. CDR3 DNA sequence: TGTGCCAGCAGCTTAGGGGGGTCCGGGACAGTTTCCTACAATGAGCAGTTCTTC. It translates to CASSLGGSGTVSYNEQFF.

The genes are TRBV5-1 and TRBJ1-1; D might be TRBD1 (5 bases). V was trimmed by 3 bases and J by 1 base, leaving 7 bases between them. Per the germline V gene, CDR1 is SGHRS and CDR2 is YFSETQ. The CDR3 has 13 residues. The CDR3 loop is CASSWTQNTEAFF. The DNA for the CDR3 is TGCGCCAGCAGCTGGACACAGAACACTGAAGCTTTCTTT.

The CDR3 DNA reads as TGTGCCAGCAGCTCTCCCCGGACTAGCGGGGGGGCGTGGGCCGGGGAGCTGTTTTTT. Protein sequence: CASSSPRTSGGAWAGELFF. The V gene is TRBV7-2, the J gene TRBJ2-2, with 15 bases aligning to TRBD2. V dropped 4 bases and J dropped 6; count of bases not matched to a gene: 12. Germline CDR1 is SGHTA and CDR2 is FQGNSA. There are 19 residues in the CDR3.

V is TRBV6-1 and J is TRBJ1-5; D is perhaps TRBD1 (5 bases). Between the trimmed V and J ends, which lost 8 bases and 4 bases, there was a span of 9 bases. The CDR3 is 12 amino acids. The germline V gene has CDR1 MNHNS and CDR2 SASEGT. The CDR3 is CASRAGNQPQHF. The DNA for the CDR3 is TGTGCCAGCCGGGCAGGGAATCAGCCCCAGCATTTT.

This chain connects TRBV4-1 to TRBJ2-2, with 8 bases matching TRBD1. The CDR3 consists of 17 residues. The V gene end was trimmed by 4 bases and the J gene end by 6 bases; junction bases not matched to a gene: 13. Germline V gene sequence: CDR1 MGHRA, CDR2 YSYEKL. The CDR3, as DNA: TGCGCCAGCAGCCTGTCCCAGGGGGCGCGGGTTGCCGGGGAGCTGTTTTTT. Translation gives CASSLSQGARVAGELFF.

There are a few counts of this clone. The chain has TRBV6-5 and TRBJ1-1; D is undetermined. The CDR3 totals 13 residues. Trimming left V 0 bases short and J 5 bases short, with 7 bases between. Germline V gives CDR1 MNHEY, CDR2 SVGAGI. The CDR3 is CASSYSGVTEAFF. CDR3 in DNA: TGTGCCAGCAGTTACTCTGGGGTTACTGAAGCTTTCTTT.